This T cell receptor beta chain appears in the sequencing data of a study of blood T cells in healthy people across ages. For the second PCR, which ran for 7 to 11 cycles, a sample-barcoded 5' primer and a J-beta primer mix were used. All samples yielded 2.5 million or more CDR3-containing paired-end reads. TCRdb re-called the 5' RACE reads with MiXCR, one entry per CDR3 protein. The data hold some 1,800,000 distinct CDR3 sequences, with about 39% observed a single time. The CDR3 is 14 residues long. The V gene end was trimmed by 6 bases and the J gene end by 5 bases; junction bases not matched to a gene: 7. CDR1 is SQVTM and CDR2 is ANQGSEA in the germline V gene. This clonotype came up a few times.

The J gene is TRBJ2-7, the V gene TRBV29-1; the match to TRBD2 covers 13 bases. The sequence was obtained from a human donor in good health. Sequenced material: blood. The CDR3 loop reads CSVWTSGGADEQYF. The CDR3 DNA is TGCAGCGTCTGGACTAGCGGGGGTGCGGACGAGCAGTACTTC.